The 24 T cell receptor beta chains below come from one sample, sequenced in a study of blood T cells in healthy people across ages. It was with a sample-barcoded 5' primer and a J-beta primer mix that a second PCR of roughly 6 to 11 cycles was run. TCRdb re-derived calls from the 5' RACE reads in MiXCR, one entry per CDR3 protein. The sample shows 650,000 to 900,000 distinct CDR3 sequences, around 68% of them seen only once. The sequenced sample was blood. The receptors derive from a young man in good health.

CDR3 region: CSVEEFGLAQYF. For the CDR3, the DNA is TGCAGCGTTGAAGAATTCGGCTTGGCGCAGTATTTT. The rearrangement uses TRBV29-1 and TRBJ2-3; no clear D gene. There are 12 residues in the CDR3. V lost 0 bases and J 10 bases, leaving 11 bases between the germline ends. Germline values: CDR1 SQVTM, CDR2 ANQGSEA.

The chain combines TRBV20-1 with TRBJ2-6; 7 nucleotides align to TRBD2. Germline lookup yields CDR1 DFQATT and CDR2 SNEGSKA (reference sequence). The trim removed 6 bases at V and 1 base at J, leaving 12 bases unmatched. The CDR3 is 17 residues long. As DNA, the CDR3 is TGCAGTGCGACCAGGGAGGGTAAAGCTTCTGGGGCCAACGTCCTGACTTTC. It is translated as CSATREGKASGANVLTF.

The CDR3 DNA is TGTGCCTGGAGTGCGGACCGGGGAGGACTCGATGAGCAGTTCTTC. This sequence encodes CAWSADRGGLDEQFF. The chain couples TRBV30 to TRBJ2-1; tentatively, D is TRBD2 (6 bases). V was trimmed by 1 base and J by 8 bases, leaving 18 bases between them. The germline CDR1 and CDR2 sequences are GTSNPN and SVGIG (reference sequence). The CDR3 contains 15 residues.

The rearrangement joins TRBV28 to TRBJ2-3; D might be TRBD1 (5 bases). In germline, CDR1 is MDHEN, CDR2 SYDVKM. The CDR3 loop spans 15 amino acids. The germline V and J ends were trimmed by 3 bases and 5 bases, with 15 bases remaining between them. The CDR3 sequence is CASSFWGGNGDTQYF. CDR3 coding DNA: TGTGCCAGCAGTTTTTGGGGCGGCAACGGAGATACGCAGTATTTT.

The chain employs TRBV11-3 and TRBJ2-5, with a weak D call TRBD2 (7 bases). Trimming left V 5 bases short and J 4 bases short, with 14 bases between. The CDR3 covers 14 residues. The germline V gene encodes CDR1 SGHNT and CDR2 YENEEA. CDR3 in amino acids: CASSPGGRAETQYF. In DNA, the CDR3 is TGTGCCAGCAGCCCGGGGGGCAGGGCAGAGACCCAGTACTTC.

This chain joins TRBV25-1 and TRBJ2-2, with TRBD1 matching 8 bases. With 6 bases clipped from V and 0 bases from J, the junction kept 6 bases outside the gene matches. CDR3 length: 16 amino acids. Germline V gene data show CDR1 as MGHDK and CDR2 as SYGVNS. The CDR3 reads CASRKWGQANTGELFF. The CDR3 bases are TGTGCCAGCAGGAAATGGGGACAGGCGAACACCGGGGAGCTGTTTTTT. The full variable domain, with the rest looked up from reference TRBV25-1 and TRBJ2-2, is EADIYQTPRYLVIGTGKKITLECSQTMGHDKMYWYQQDPGMELHLIHYSYGVNSTEKGDLSSESTVSRIRTEHFPLTLESARPSHTSQYLCASRKWGQANTGELFFGEGSRLTVL.

This clonotype was found a few times. The chain has TRBV4-2 and TRBJ2-1; tentatively, D is TRBD2 (7 bases). The V gene lost 4 bases and the J gene lost 3 bases, with 16 bases spanning the gap. CDR1 is LGHNA and CDR2 is YNFKEQ in the germline V gene. The CDR3 extends over 16 amino acids. The CDR3 region is CASSRPGGQVYNEQFF. The CDR3 DNA is TGTGCCAGCAGCCGGCCCGGGGGGCAGGTCTACAATGAGCAGTTCTTC.

The CDR3 nucleotides are TGTGCCAGCAGCCAAGATTTGGGGTACTACGAGCAGTACTTC. Translated: CASSQDLGYYEQYF. The V gene is TRBV3-1, the J gene TRBJ2-7; no definite D call. The CDR3 loop spans 14 amino acids. Germline V gene sequence: CDR1 LGHDT, CDR2 YNNKEL (reference sequence). Between the trimmed V and J ends, which lost 0 bases and 3 bases, there was a span of 9 bases.

This clonotype was detected only a few times. The CDR3 protein is CATQTGQLNSPLHF. The CDR3 DNA sequence: TGTGCCACCCAGACAGGACAGCTGAATTCACCCCTCCACTTT. The chain employs TRBV12-3 or TRBV12-4 and TRBJ1-6, with a possible D match to TRBD1 (6 bases). The ends were cut back, 10 bases at V and 7 bases at J, with 17 bases in the middle. CDR3 length: 14 amino acids.

This clonotype occurred a few times. The chain is built from TRBV24-1 and TRBJ2-3; TRBD1 matches at 8 bases. This CDR3 has 15 residues. From germline, CDR1 is KGHDR and CDR2 SFDVKD. The ends lost 3 bases at V and 1 base at J; junction bases unmatched: 2. The DNA of the CDR3 is TGTGCCACCAGTGATGACAGGGGTGGCACAGATACGCAGTATTTT. Amino acids: CATSDDRGGTDTQYF.

In this sample, this clonotype turned up once. J is TRBJ1-5 and V is TRBV10-3, with D uncertain. This CDR3 is built from 15 residues. Trimming shortened V by 1 base and J by 0 bases, and 7 bases separated the two germline ends. The germline CDR1 and CDR2 sequences are ENHRY and SYGVKD. In DNA form, the CDR3 reads TGTGCCATCAGTGAGTGGCGGGATAGCAATCAGCCCCAGCATTTT. The encoded protein is CAISEWRDSNQPQHF.

The gene calls are TRBV28 and TRBJ2-7, with D perhaps TRBD1 (5 bases). Looked up from germline, CDR1 is MDHEN and CDR2 is SYDVKM. The CDR3 totals 14 residues. The V end was cut by 3 bases, the J end by 5 bases, with 14 bases between. The CDR3 DNA reads as TGTGCCAGCAGTTTTGAACAGGTCTTTGACGAGCAGTACTTC. As protein: CASSFEQVFDEQYF.

This chain joins TRBV12-3 or TRBV12-4 and TRBJ2-7; 9 bases agree with TRBD1. After removal of 10 bases from V and 2 bases from J, the junction contained 9 bases not matched to a gene. CDR3 length: 14 amino acids. CDR3 loop: CATCTGGATYEQYF. The DNA for the CDR3 is TGTGCCACCTGCACAGGGGGCGCCACCTACGAGCAGTACTTC.

The V call is TRBV12-3 or TRBV12-4, the J call TRBJ1-2; possible D gene TRBD1, 6 bases. This CDR3 has 15 amino acids. V lost 4 bases to trimming and J lost 3 bases, with 15 bases between them. The CDR3 loop reads CASSSAGAGDYGYTF. The CDR3 region has the DNA TGTGCCAGCAGTTCGGCAGGGGCAGGGGACTATGGCTACACCTTC.

V and J are TRBV9 and TRBJ2-3; no clear D. This CDR3 spans 13 amino acids. The germline CDR1 and CDR2 sequences are SGDLS and YYNGEE. Trimming pared 4 bases from V and 6 bases from J, leaving 12 bases between. The CDR3: CASSTLIGDTQYF. The CDR3 DNA reads TGTGCCAGCAGCACCCTAATCGGGGATACGCAGTATTTT.

The chain carries TRBV29-1 and TRBJ2-7; unclear D gene. V shed 7 bases and J shed 2 bases, with 15 bases lying between them. Looked up from germline, CDR1 is SQVTM and CDR2 is ANQGSEA. This CDR3 comprises 13 residues. CDR3 bases: TGCAGCGGATCGTTGAGTGGCACCTACGAGCAGTACTTC. Amino acids: CSGSLSGTYEQYF.

This clonotype was detected ten times or more. The chain is built from TRBV15 and TRBJ1-1; no definite D call. V lost 5 bases, J lost 4 bases, and 17 bases lay in between. The germline V gene encodes CDR1 LNHNV and CDR2 YYDKDF (reference sequence). CDR3 length: 15 residues. DNA of the CDR3: TGTGCCACCAGCCTAGACCTTCCTGGAAGCACTGAAGCTTTCTTT. It is translated as CATSLDLPGSTEAFF.

The genes are TRBV12-3 or TRBV12-4 and TRBJ2-3, with D tentatively TRBD2 (6 bases). The V end lost 3 bases, the J end lost 2 bases, and 15 bases lay between the germline ends. This CDR3 region has 16 residues. DNA of the CDR3: TGTGCCAGCAGTTTCATCCGACTAGTGGACACAGATACGCAGTATTTT. Translated: CASSFIRLVDTDTQYF.

The rearrangement joins TRBV29-1 to TRBJ2-3; no clear D. The CDR3 length is 12 residues. CDR1 and CDR2 (germline): SQVTM, ANQGSEA. V shed 4 bases and J shed 2 bases, with 7 bases lying between them. The CDR3 reads CSVGGYTDTQYF. The CDR3 DNA follows: TGCAGCGTTGGTGGATACACAGATACGCAGTATTTT.

The CDR3 protein is CASTPGAGLYNEQFF. The CDR3 DNA follows: TGTGCCAGCACCCCGGGGGCGGGACTATACAATGAGCAGTTCTTC. The rearrangement joins TRBV11-2 to TRBJ2-1; D is perhaps TRBD2 (7 bases). Per germline, CDR1 SGHAT and CDR2 FQNNGV. The CDR3 covers 15 residues. V was pared by 7 bases and J by 4 bases, with 17 bases between.

This chain uses TRBV9 with TRBJ2-3, with D possibly matching TRBD1 (6 bases). The CDR3 is 16 amino acids. Trimming removed 1 base at V and 5 bases at J, with 17 bases between. CDR1 SGDLS and CDR2 YYNGEE come from the germline V gene. Here the CDR3 reads CASSVRGLGAEDTQYF. The CDR3 bases are TGTGCCAGCAGCGTAAGAGGATTGGGGGCCGAAGATACGCAGTATTTT.

The chain's CDR3 is CAIQTGSYNSPLHF. CDR3 nucleotides: TGTGCCATACAGACAGGGAGTTATAATTCACCCCTCCACTTT. The genes are TRBV7-2 and TRBJ1-6; TRBD1 aligns across 7 bases. In germline, CDR1 is SGHTA, CDR2 FQGNSA. V gave up 10 bases and J gave up 4 bases; unmatched junction bases: 7. This CDR3 is 14 amino acids long.

DNA for the CDR3: TGTGCCAGCAGCGTAGGTCAGGGAAACGAGCAGTACTTC. Protein sequence: CASSVGQGNEQYF. The J gene is TRBJ2-7, the V gene TRBV9; D is possibly TRBD1 (5 bases). This CDR3 region has 13 residues. V lost 0 bases and J 5 bases, leaving 9 bases between the germline ends. Germline CDR1 reads SGDLS; CDR2 reads YYNGEE.

The chain carries TRBV18 and TRBJ1-2; D is possibly TRBD1 (6 bases). The germline V gene encodes CDR1 KGHSH and CDR2 LQKENI. The V and J ends lost 0 bases and 8 bases respectively, with 19 bases between them. The CDR3 has 16 amino acids. The CDR3 DNA follows: TGTGCCAGCTCACCACCGAACGGGGACACGCAAGGGGGCTACACCTTC. This translates into CASSPPNGDTQGGYTF.